The 7 T cell receptor beta chains below were found in one sample sequenced in a study of radiotherapy plus CTLA-4 blockade in lung cancer. Using immunoSEQ multiplex PCR, the repertoire was profiled, and TCRdb retains in-frame clones only, with some absent. The data hold roughly 90,000 clones, with 80% to 85% observed a single time. The starting material was peripheral blood, obtained from a patient treated with radiotherapy plus ipilimumab. Every receptor here comes from a human donor with non-small cell lung cancer that progressed on radiotherapy plus ipilimumab.

The V gene is TRBV10-3, the J gene TRBJ2-2; 12 nucleotides match TRBD1. V gave up 11 bases and J gave up 4 bases; unmatched junction bases: 8. The CDR3 loop spans 15 amino acids. Germline CDR1 and CDR2: ENHRY and SYGVKD. The CDR3 here is CAVPRGQGATGELFF. The CDR3 DNA is TGTGCCGTCCCCCGGGGACAGGGGGCCACCGGGGAGCTGTTTTTT.

This rearrangement joins TRBV5-1 to TRBJ2-1; D possibly corresponds to TRBD2 (5 bases). The CDR3 has 14 residues. Between the trimmed V and J ends, which lost 3 bases and 9 bases, there was a span of 16 bases. Germline V lookup: CDR1 SGHRS, CDR2 YFSETQ. The CDR3 nucleotides are TGCGCCAGCAGCTCTGGACCGGCCGGAGGTGAGCAGTTCTTC. Translating gives CASSSGPAGGEQFF.

The chain carries TRBV23-1 and TRBJ2-7; D is unresolved. TRBV23-1 is placed among ORFs of uncertain function. Trimming pared 2 bases from V and 2 bases from J, leaving 7 bases between. There are 13 residues in the CDR3. The CDR3, as DNA: TGCGCCAGCAGTCAAATGTACGCCTACGAGCAGTACTTC. It codes for CASSQMYAYEQYF.

V gene TRBV6-1 combines with J gene TRBJ2-2; 13 bases match TRBD2. Germline V gene data show CDR1 as MNHNS and CDR2 as SASEGT. This CDR3 region has 18 residues. Trimming took 7 bases from V and 6 from J; bases not matched to a gene: 14. The CDR3, as DNA: TGTGCCAGCACTGACGATCTAGGACTAGCGGGAGAGGCCGGGGAGCTGTTTTTT. Translation: CASTDDLGLAGEAGELFF.

This clone was seen only a few times. The chain has TRBV5-1 and TRBJ1-5; D not resolved. V lost 0 bases and J lost 2, with 6 bases in between. Looked up from germline, CDR1 is SGHRS and CDR2 is YFSETQ. CDR3 length: 14 residues. CDR3 nucleotides: TGCGCCAGCAGCTTGGCCGGACGCAATCAGCCCCAGCATTTT. This encodes CASSLAGRNQPQHF. The whole variable domain, filled in from reference TRBV5-1 and TRBJ1-5, reads KAGVTQTPRYLIKTRGQQVTLSCSPISGHRSVSWYQQTPGQGLQFLFEYFSETQRNKGNFPGRFSGRQFSNSRSEMNVSTLELGDSALYLCASSLAGRNQPQHFGDGTRLSIL.

The V call is TRBV11-2, the J call TRBJ1-2; TRBD1 matches 7 bases. V shed 5 bases, J shed 6 bases, and the junction held 3 bases outside the gene matches. The V gene's germline CDR1 is SGHAT and CDR2 FQNNGV. This CDR3 contains 12 residues. CDR3 in DNA: TGTGCCAGCAGCAGCGGACAGGATGGCTACACCTTC. It yields the protein CASSSGQDGYTF.

The chain uses TRBV5-4 and TRBJ2-1; TRBD2 matches 11 bases. The junction had 7 bases not matched to a gene; V was cut back by 4 bases and J by 10 bases. CDR1 and CDR2 (germline): SGHNT, YYREEE (reference sequence). The CDR3 loop spans 14 amino acids. The CDR3 bases are TGTGCCAGCAGCGCAAAAGGACTAGCGGGCGAGCAGTTCTTC. Protein sequence: CASSAKGLAGEQFF.